These 20 T cell receptor beta chains originate from one sample sequenced in a study of blood T cell repertoires in COVID-19. Assay used: immunoSEQ multiplex PCR; TCRdb lists only in-frame clones, some missing. Of about 39,000 clones listed, 70% to 90% are singletons. The specimen was peripheral blood. These receptors all come from a man between 60 and 75 years old in a cohort sampled during active COVID-19.

The chain combines TRBV28 with TRBJ2-1, with 10 bases aligning to TRBD2. V dropped 1 base and J dropped 8; count of bases not matched to a gene: 5. In germline, CDR1 is MDHEN, CDR2 SYDVKM. The CDR3 length is 15 residues. CDR3 region: CASSLLAGGTHEQFF. In nucleotides, the CDR3 is TGTGCCAGCAGTTTATTAGCGGGGGGCACGCATGAGCAGTTCTTC.

V is TRBV5-6 and J is TRBJ2-7, with TRBD1 matching 8 bases. The V and J ends lost 0 bases and 3 bases, in that order; junction bases with no gene match: 11. CDR1 and CDR2 from the germline V gene are SGHDT and YYEEEE. This CDR3 contains 17 residues. The CDR3, as DNA: TGTGCCAGCAGCTTGGGACGGACCGGGACAGGAGGCTACGAGCAGTACTTC. This sequence encodes CASSLGRTGTGGYEQYF.

This chain joins TRBV27 and TRBJ2-7; tentatively, D is TRBD1 (6 bases). The V and J ends lost 2 bases and 2 bases respectively, with 10 bases between them. Per the germline V gene, CDR1 is MNHEY and CDR2 is SMNVEV (reference sequence). The CDR3 loop spans 14 amino acids. The CDR3 bases are TGTGCCAGCAGTTTAACAGGGATGCCCTACGAGCAGTACTTC. Translated, it gives CASSLTGMPYEQYF.

This clone was counted once. The genes are TRBV27 and TRBJ2-2; 8 nucleotides line up with TRBD2. After removal of 3 bases from V and 5 bases from J, the junction contained 8 bases not matched to a gene. The CDR3 runs 16 residues. The germline CDR1 and CDR2 sequences are MNHEY and SMNVEV (reference sequence). Here the CDR3 reads CASSLGSGAPTGELFF. The CDR3 DNA is TGTGCCAGCAGTTTGGGTAGCGGGGCTCCGACCGGGGAGCTGTTTTTT.

This chain connects TRBV27 to TRBJ1-5; a weak D match, TRBD1 (5 bases). The V end was cut by 5 bases, the J end by 3 bases, with 11 bases between. Germline CDR1 reads MNHEY; CDR2 reads SMNVEV (reference sequence). CDR3 length equals 14 residues. In DNA, the CDR3 is TGTGCCAGCAGTCCCAGGGCCCTCAATCAGCCCCAGCATTTT. It is translated as CASSPRALNQPQHF.

The chain has TRBV28 and TRBJ2-7; 11 bases map to TRBD2. From germline, CDR1 is MDHEN and CDR2 SYDVKM. Trimming cost V 5 bases and J 7 bases; bases outside gene matches: 10. The CDR3 totals 15 residues. CDR3 sequence (DNA): TGTGCCAGCAGTCCCGGAACTAGCGGGAGTCATGAGCAGTACTTC. Translated, it gives CASSPGTSGSHEQYF.

The gene calls are TRBV7-9 and TRBJ2-2; TRBD2 agrees at 12 bases. Trimming at V came to 6 bases and at J to 2 bases, leaving 7 bases not matched to a gene. CDR3 length: 17 amino acids. Germline V lookup: CDR1 SEHNR, CDR2 FQNEAQ (reference sequence). DNA for the CDR3: TGTGCCAGCAGGGCACGCGGACTAGCGGGAAACACCGGGGAGCTGTTTTTT. Amino acids: CASRARGLAGNTGELFF. Using reference TRBV7-9 and TRBJ2-2 for the parts outside the CDR3, the full variable domain is DTGVSQNPRHKITKRGQNVTFRCDPISEHNRLYWYRQTLGQGPEFLTYFQNEAQLEKSRLLSDRFSAERPKGSFSTLEIQRTEQGDSAMYLCASRARGLAGNTGELFFGEGSRLTVL.

This chain connects TRBV28 to TRBJ2-7, with 7 bases aligning to TRBD1. With V trimmed by 5 bases and J by 7 bases, 17 bases remained unmatched. CDR1 is MDHEN, CDR2 SYDVKM, per germline. The CDR3 runs 16 residues. Here the CDR3 DNA reads TGTGCCAGCAGTCCCCCGACAGGGTCTTTCGTGGGTGAGCAGTACTTC. Translated: CASSPPTGSFVGEQYF.

The genes are TRBV5-1 and TRBJ2-7; D uncertain. Trimming took 0 bases from V and 0 from J, leaving 10 bases between them. From germline, CDR1 is SGHRS and CDR2 YFSETQ. CDR3 length equals 15 residues. The CDR3 spells CASSLESRNSYEQYF. The CDR3 DNA sequence: TGCGCCAGCAGCTTGGAGTCGCGGAACTCCTACGAGCAGTACTTC.

The gene calls are TRBV10-2 and TRBJ1-6; weak D call: TRBD1 (5 bases). V was cut by 5 bases and J by 10 bases, with 12 bases left in between. This CDR3 contains 13 residues. CDR1 is WSHSY and CDR2 is SAAADI in the germline V gene. CDR3 protein: CASSSQGGSPLHF. The CDR3 DNA sequence: TGCGCCAGCAGTTCCCAGGGTGGGTCACCCCTCCACTTT.

This clone is a singleton in its sample. This rearrangement joins TRBV28 to TRBJ2-5; D not certain. V dropped 6 bases and J dropped 5 bases, with 19 bases sitting between them. Looked up from germline, CDR1 is MDHEN and CDR2 is SYDVKM. The CDR3 contains 15 residues. The CDR3 protein is CASSPLRGLTETQYF. The CDR3 nucleotides are TGTGCCAGCAGCCCCCTCCGTGGGCTGACGGAGACCCAGTACTTC.

The chain carries TRBV5-4 and TRBJ2-7; TRBD2 agrees at 9 bases. With 2 bases clipped from V and 4 bases from J, the junction kept 7 bases outside the gene matches. Germline assignment: CDR1 SGHNT and CDR2 YYREEE (reference sequence). The CDR3 covers 15 residues. The CDR3, as DNA: TGTGCCAGCAGCTTTGGTGCGGGAGGGAGGTACGAGCAGTACTTC. Translation: CASSFGAGGRYEQYF. Filled out from reference TRBV5-4 and TRBJ2-7, the complete variable domain reads ETGVTQSPTHLIKTRGQQVTLRCSSQSGHNTVSWYQQALGQGPQFIFQYYREEENGRGNFPPRFSGLQFPNYSSELNVNALELDDSALYLCASSFGAGGRYEQYFGPGTRLTVT.

V gene TRBV5-4 combines with J gene TRBJ1-3, with a tentative D call TRBD1 (6 bases). The V end was cut by 3 bases, the J end by 8 bases, with 15 bases between. Germline V gives CDR1 SGHNT, CDR2 YYREEE (reference sequence). This CDR3 contains 14 residues. The CDR3 reads CASSWGGGDDTIYF. CDR3 coding DNA: TGTGCCAGCAGCTGGGGAGGGGGTGACGACACCATATATTTT.

CDR3 region: CASSFRLNTEAFF. CDR3 sequence (DNA): TGTGCCAGCAGTTTCCGTCTTAACACTGAAGCTTTCTTT. V is TRBV6-2 or TRBV6-3 and J is TRBJ1-1; unclear D gene. The V gene's germline CDR1 is MNHEY and CDR2 SVGEGT. The CDR3 runs 13 residues. Trimming cost V 4 bases and J 2 bases, with 8 bases left between them.

The chain links TRBV7-9 to TRBJ2-7, with 7 bases that match TRBD2. There are 16 residues in the CDR3. V lost 4 bases, J lost 0 bases, and 9 bases stayed unmatched. Germline V gene lookup returns CDR1 SEHNR and CDR2 FQNEAQ (reference sequence). In nucleotides, the CDR3 is TGTGCCAGCAGCTCTGATTCCGGGGGGAGCTCCTACGAGCAGTACTTC. Encoded protein: CASSSDSGGSSYEQYF.

This sequence joins TRBV9 and TRBJ2-7; TRBD2 is a possible D gene (6 bases). Trimming removed 2 bases from V and 4 bases from J, with 16 bases in between. The CDR3 has 15 amino acids. CDR1 is SGDLS and CDR2 is YYNGEE in the germline V gene. Here the CDR3 reads CASSVSGRREYEQYF. The CDR3 DNA reads as TGTGCCAGCAGCGTTTCAGGGAGGAGGGAATACGAGCAGTACTTC.

This chain connects TRBV28 to TRBJ1-2; D is possibly TRBD1 (6 bases). There are 14 residues in the CDR3. Germline V gene sequence: CDR1 MDHEN, CDR2 SYDVKM. V shed 6 bases and J shed 2 bases, with 13 bases lying between them. Written as DNA, the CDR3 is TGTGCCAGCAGAAATAATGGACAGAACTATGGCTACACCTTC. It specifies CASRNNGQNYGYTF.

The chain has TRBV5-4 and TRBJ1-2; D may be TRBD1 (5 bases). In germline, CDR1 is SGHNT, CDR2 YYREEE (reference sequence). V was cut by 0 bases and J by 7 bases, with 10 bases left in between. This CDR3 region has 13 residues. The CDR3 bases are TGTGCCAGCAGCTTGGTACAGGTCCCTGGCTACACCTTC. Its translation: CASSLVQVPGYTF. Looking up the rest from reference TRBV5-4 and TRBJ1-2 gives the full variable domain: ETGVTQSPTHLIKTRGQQVTLRCSSQSGHNTVSWYQQALGQGPQFIFQYYREEENGRGNFPPRFSGLQFPNYSSELNVNALELDDSALYLCASSLVQVPGYTFGSGTRLTVV.

This chain connects TRBV7-2 to TRBJ2-7; 11 nucleotides match TRBD2. V was pared by 5 bases and J by 0 bases, with 3 bases of the junction left unmatched. Germline values: CDR1 SGHTA, CDR2 FQGNSA. CDR3 length: 15 amino acids. The CDR3 protein is CASSEGLADSYEQYF. DNA for the CDR3: TGTGCCAGCAGCGAGGGACTAGCGGACTCCTACGAGCAGTACTTC.

This clone was counted only a few times. The chain joins TRBV12-5 to TRBJ1-2; D is undetermined. V was trimmed by 1 base and J by 3 bases, leaving 12 bases between them. Germline V gene lookup returns CDR1 LGHNT and CDR2 FRNRAP. This CDR3 is built from 15 residues. The CDR3 DNA follows: TGTGCTAGTGGTTTGGCTGACGGGTTCGACTATGGCTACACCTTC. Its protein product is CASGLADGFDYGYTF.